Listed below are T cell receptor beta chains from one sample, sequenced in a study of T cell repertoires in cytomegalovirus infection. MiXCR, applied by TCRdb to the reads, yields one record per CDR3 protein. This sample has 150,000 to 200,000 distinct CDR3 sequences, with approximately 9.7% found just once. The sample consisted of PBMCs. The origin of the receptors is a human donor in good health (CMV status not recorded). Some clones in this sample may be carry-over from other donors' samples. The CDR3 runs from the conserved cysteine through the conserved F or W. Fields, in order: CDR3 DNA, CDR3 protein, D gene, J gene, V gene, clone size. D genes are given only for firm matches. Some rows mark clone size as missing; the rest say once, few, many or name a class of expanded clone.

TGTGCCAGCAGCTTGACGGGATCTGGAAACACCATATATTTT CASSLTGSGNTIYF - TRBJ1-3 TRBV7-2 many
TGTGCCAGCAGCTCGGACAGGGGGAGGGATGAGCAGTTCTTC CASSSDRGRDEQFF TRBD1 TRBJ2-1 TRBV11-2 few
TGTGCCAGCAGCAGGGGACAGGGATCTAACTATGGCTACACCTTC CASSRGQGSNYGYTF TRBD1 TRBJ1-2 TRBV7-3 many
TGTGCCAGCAGCTTAGGTCCGGGGGGCTCTGGAAACACCATATATTTT CASSLGPGGSGNTIYF - TRBJ1-3 TRBV7-2 many
TGTGCCAGCAGCTTAGTAGGGGGGGCGGCAGATACGCAGTATTTT CASSLVGGAADTQYF - TRBJ2-3 TRBV7-2 few
TGTGCCAGTAGTCCCGGACAGGGCTCGGGGGAGCAGTACTTC CASSPGQGSGEQYF TRBD1 TRBJ2-7 TRBV19 -
TGTGCCAGCAGCTCCGACCGCTTCCAGTCAGGAAACACCATATATTTT CASSSDRFQSGNTIYF - TRBJ1-3 TRBV7-9 few
TGTGCCAGCAGTTTTGTAGGGGTAGATACGCAGTATTTT CASSFVGVDTQYF - TRBJ2-3 TRBV28 -
TGTGCCAGCAGTTACGGTCGCGGGGGGGATAACGAGCAGTACTTC CASSYGRGGDNEQYF TRBD2 TRBJ2-7 TRBV6-6 -
TGTGCCAGCAGTCTCGGACAGAACTACGATCAGTACTTC CASSLGQNYDQYF - TRBJ2-7 TRBV12-3/TRBV12-4 -
TGTGCCAGCAGCCCATGGACAGGGTCCTACAATGAGCAGTTCTTC CASSPWTGSYNEQFF TRBD1 TRBJ2-1 TRBV7-2 many
TGTGCCAGCAGCTACGGACAGTTGAAGGGCAATGAGCAGTTCTTC CASSYGQLKGNEQFF - TRBJ2-1 TRBV2 few
TGTGCCAGCAGTCCCTCGGGCGGGGGGCTCAATCAGCCCCAGCATTTT CASSPSGGGLNQPQHF - TRBJ1-5 TRBV7-6 many
TGTGCCAGCAGCTATCAAGGGGGAAGCACAGATACGCAGTATTTT CASSYQGGSTDTQYF - TRBJ2-3 TRBV7-2 many
TGTGCCAGCAGTGAAGCGGGGAGGGGAGGGACTGAAGCTTTCTTT CASSEAGRGGTEAFF - TRBJ1-1 TRBV2 few
TGCAGCGCCCAACTAGTCGATGAGCAGTTCTTC CSAQLVDEQFF - TRBJ2-1 TRBV29-1 few
TGTGCCAGCAGCCAACTTGGACAGTCGTCCTTCTACGAGCAGTACTTC CASSQLGQSSFYEQYF - TRBJ2-7 TRBV14 many
TGTGCCAGCAGCCGGACTAGAAAAGACGAGCAGTACTTC CASSRTRKDEQYF TRBD2 TRBJ2-7 TRBV12-3/TRBV12-4 few
TGTGCCAGCAGTGAAGCGCTTCGAGGGGTGGTTGGTGGGCCGCAGGCGAATCAGCCCCAGCATTTT CASSEALRGVVGGPQANQPQHF - TRBJ1-5 TRBV6-1 many
TGCAGTGCTAGAGGCGCCGGGACAGGGGGCTCCTACGAGCAGTACTTC CSARGAGTGGSYEQYF TRBD1 TRBJ2-7 TRBV20-1 -
TGTGCCACCCGCCCGGTGGGGGGGAATGAGCAGTACTTC CATRPVGGNEQYF TRBD2 TRBJ2-7 TRBV11-2 -
TGTGCCAGCAGCTTTAGGGATAGCACTGAAGCTTTCTTT CASSFRDSTEAFF - TRBJ1-1 TRBV28 many
TGTGCCAGCAAGTTATCCCGGCCGAGCACAGATACGCAGTATTTT CASKLSRPSTDTQYF - TRBJ2-3 TRBV27 many
TGTGCCAGCAGCTTAGTAGTCCAGCTCCAAGAGACCCAGTACTTC CASSLVVQLQETQYF - TRBJ2-5 TRBV11-2 few
TGTGCCAGCAGCCCCTACAGGGATAGGCAGCCCCAGCATTTT CASSPYRDRQPQHF - TRBJ1-5 TRBV7-2 many
TGTGCCAGCAGCTCTGGACAGGGAAGCTATGGCTACACCTTC CASSSGQGSYGYTF TRBD1 TRBJ1-2 TRBV7-8 many
TGTGCCAGCAGGGGTTTGGGAACCACCGGGGAGCTGTTTTTT CASRGLGTTGELFF - TRBJ2-2 TRBV27 -
TGTGCCAGCAGCCATGCGAGCGACCGGTACTCCTACGAGCAGTACTTC CASSHASDRYSYEQYF - TRBJ2-7 TRBV5-6 few
TGTGCCAGCAGCTTAGCTGGGACCGGACGCAATCAGCCCCAGCATTTT CASSLAGTGRNQPQHF - TRBJ1-5 TRBV7-2 many
TGTGCCAGCAGACGGACAGGGGGCGAGCAGTACTTC CASRRTGGEQYF TRBD1 TRBJ2-7 TRBV28 -
TGCAGTGCTTCCCAGGGTGGCAATCAGCCCCAGCATTTT CSASQGGNQPQHF - TRBJ1-5 TRBV20-1 many
TGTGCCAGCAGCCCAGGACAGGGGGGGTCCTACGAGCAGTACTTC CASSPGQGGSYEQYF TRBD1 TRBJ2-7 TRBV7-6 many
TGCAGTGCTAGGGGGTCCGGGACTAGCGGGAGTAGGTACAATGAGCAGTTCTTC CSARGSGTSGSRYNEQFF TRBD2 TRBJ2-1 TRBV20-1 few
TGTGCCAGCAGCAAGGACGGAAACTATGGCTACACCTTC CASSKDGNYGYTF - TRBJ1-2 TRBV11-2 many
TGTGCCAGCAGCCCAGAAGGAGGAGGGGCCGGGGAGACCCAGTACTTC CASSPEGGGAGETQYF - TRBJ2-5 TRBV7-2 many
TGTGCCAGCAAGCTGACAGAAACCTACGAGCAGTACTTC CASKLTETYEQYF - TRBJ2-7 TRBV6-5 many
TGTGCCAGCAGTCGCAGGCAGGGGGCAGTTAATGAGCAGTTCTTC CASSRRQGAVNEQFF TRBD1 TRBJ2-1 TRBV6-2/TRBV6-3 many